This is a list of T cell receptor beta chains from one sample in a study of metastatic and nonmetastatic thyroid tumors. TCRdb redid the clone calls on the PCR reads using MiXCR. This table has 20,000 or so clones, 23% appearing once. The material sequenced was blood. The receptor set was obtained from a male donor with papillary thyroid cancer or a benign thyroid nodule (not recorded which). Some clones in this sample may be carry-over from other donors' samples. CDR3s include the opening cysteine and the closing phenylalanine or tryptophan. Each record gives: J gene, V gene, clone size, D gene, CDR3 DNA, CDR3 protein. The D gene is left open where the match is weak. Clone size, where shown, is once, few, many, or a class for clones that have expanded.

TRBJ2-7 | TRBV6-1 | many | TRBD2 | TGTGCCAGCAGTCGCGGGAGCCCCCCTTACGAGCAGTACTTC | CASSRGSPPYEQYF
TRBJ2-2 | TRBV6-1 | NA | TRBD1 | TGTGCCAGCAGAGGGGACAGGGTTGACACCGGGGAGCTGTTTTTT | CASRGDRVDTGELFF
TRBJ2-7 | TRBV18 | many | NA | TGTGCCAGCTCACCAGGGCCCGAGCAGTACTTC | CASSPGPEQYF
TRBJ2-7 | TRBV12-3/TRBV12-4 | many | NA | TGTGCCAGCAGTCCGCTAAAACACCACGAGCAGTACTTC | CASSPLKHHEQYF
TRBJ2-5 | TRBV11-2 | many | TRBD2 | TGTGCCAGCAGCTTCGAGGGTGGAACTAGCGGTCGAGAGACCCAGTACTTC | CASSFEGGTSGRETQYF
TRBJ2-3 | TRBV28 | many | TRBD2 | TGTGCCAGCAGCCCCCCCCTTGTGGAGCGGGGGCCTAGCACAGATACGCAGTATTTT | CASSPPLVERGPSTDTQYF
TRBJ2-3 | TRBV2 | many | NA | TGTGCCAGCAGTGGTGCATTGGCAGGTACGCAGTATTTT | CASSGALAGTQYF
TRBJ2-7 | TRBV5-1 | NA | NA | TGCGCCAGCAGCTTGTGGTTTAGTCCTTCCTACGAGCAGTACTTC | CASSLWFSPSYEQYF
TRBJ1-2 | TRBV28 | many | NA | TGTGCCAGCAGTTTATTGGGGTATGGCTACACCTTC | CASSLLGYGYTF
TRBJ2-1 | TRBV24-1 | many | TRBD2 | TGTGCCACCAGTGACCCGACTAGCGGGAGAGGGGGCTCCTACAATGAGCAGTTCTTC | CATSDPTSGRGGSYNEQFF
TRBJ2-3 | TRBV5-1 | many | NA | TGCGCCAGACTAAACAGGGCCGATACGCAGTATTTT | CARLNRADTQYF
TRBJ2-5 | TRBV25-1 | NA | NA | TGTGTCAGCAGTGAAGGTGACTCAGAGACCCAGTACTTC | CVSSEGDSETQYF
TRBJ1-1 | TRBV14 | NA | NA | TGTGCCAGCAGCTACGGGGCCAGGACTGAAGCTTTCTTT | CASSYGARTEAFF
TRBJ2-6 | TRBV4-2 | many | NA | TGTGCCAGCAGCCAAGATCAGGGGGGACCTGGGGCCAACGTCCTGACTTTC | CASSQDQGGPGANVLTF
TRBJ1-1 | TRBV5-5 | NA | NA | TGTGCCAGCAGCTTGGTTGGGGGCATGAACACTGAAGCTTTCTTT | CASSLVGGMNTEAFF
TRBJ2-1 | TRBV5-1 | NA | TRBD2 | TGCGCCAGCAGCTTGGGCGGGAGGGGGACCTACAATGAGCAGTTCTTC | CASSLGGRGTYNEQFF
TRBJ2-7 | TRBV6-6 | many | TRBD1 | TGTGCCGGCAGTTACTCGATAGGTGGACAGGGATACTCCTACGAGCAGTACTTC | CAGSYSIGGQGYSYEQYF
TRBJ2-1 | TRBV6-1 | few | NA | TGTGCCAGCAGTGAACAGGTAGCGTATGAGCAGTTCTTC | CASSEQVAYEQFF
TRBJ1-1 | TRBV20-1 | many | NA | TGCAGTGCTAGAGAAGCCAGACCAGAGGGGGCTTTCTTT | CSAREARPEGAFF
TRBJ2-7 | TRBV6-2/TRBV6-3 | many | TRBD2 | TGTGCCAGCACAAGGAGTAGCGGGAGTGGAGAGCAGTACTTC | CASTRSSGSGEQYF
TRBJ2-3 | TRBV19 | NA | NA | TGTGCCAGTACAGGGTCGGCAGATACGCAGTATTTT | CASTGSADTQYF
TRBJ2-5 | TRBV24-1 | many | TRBD1 | TGTGCCACCAGTGATTCGACAGGGTTACAAGAGACCCAGTACTTC | CATSDSTGLQETQYF
TRBJ2-7 | TRBV20-1 | many | TRBD2 | TGCAGTGCCAACGTTCTAGCCGGGACTAGCGGATACGAGCAGTACTTC | CSANVLAGTSGYEQYF
TRBJ2-7 | TRBV3-1 | many | TRBD1 | TGTGCCAGCAGCCAAGGGACAGGTAAAGGCGAGCAGTACTTC | CASSQGTGKGEQYF
TRBJ1-2 | TRBV6-1 | NA | TRBD1 | TGTGCCAGCAGTACCAGGACAGGGACTGCAACGGGCTACACCTTC | CASSTRTGTATGYTF
TRBJ1-6 | TRBV6-1 | NA | TRBD1 | TGTGCCGGAGAGGACCGGGACAGGGGTTCACCCCTCCACTTT | CAGEDRDRGSPLHF
TRBJ2-5 | TRBV30 | NA | NA | TGTGCCTGGAGTTCGGTGGGGTGGACCCAGTACTTC | CAWSSVGWTQYF
TRBJ2-7 | TRBV7-9 | NA | NA | TGTGCCAGCAGCTCAAGACTCGGCTACGAGCAGTACTTC | CASSSRLGYEQYF
TRBJ2-7 | TRBV27 | many | TRBD1 | TGTGCCAGCGGCCGGGACAGGGTTGGGGAGCAGTACTTC | CASGRDRVGEQYF
TRBJ1-2 | TRBV18 | NA | TRBD1 | TGTGCCAGCTGTGGGACAGGGTGGCTAGGCTACACCTTC | CASCGTGWLGYTF
TRBJ2-7 | TRBV30 | many | NA | TGTGCCTGGAGTCAAAGACAAGGCTCCTACGAGCAGTACTTC | CAWSQRQGSYEQYF
TRBJ2-1 | TRBV11-3 | many | TRBD2 | TGTGCCAGCAGCTTAGGGGGTAGCGGGAGCTCCTACAATGAGCAGTTCTTC | CASSLGGSGSSYNEQFF
TRBJ2-7 | TRBV20-1 | few | NA | TGCAGTGCTAGCCCCCGGCGAGCGGACAGCTCCTACGAGCAGTACTTC | CSASPRRADSSYEQYF
TRBJ1-5 | TRBV7-6 | NA | NA | TGTGCCAGCAGTCAGGGCCAGGGGCCTGTCAATCAGCCCCAGCATTTT | CASSQGQGPVNQPQHF
TRBJ2-1 | TRBV3-1 | NA | NA | TGTGCCAGCAGGAGGTTGAATGAGCAGTTCTTC | CASRRLNEQFF
TRBJ2-5 | TRBV20-1 | NA | TRBD2 | TGCAGTGCTAGAGGACTAGCGGGAGGGCCTGCGGAGACCCAGTACTTC | CSARGLAGGPAETQYF
TRBJ2-3 | TRBV6-2/TRBV6-3 | few | NA | TGTGCCAGCAGACCCTCTGGGGCTGATACGCAGTATTTT | CASRPSGADTQYF
TRBJ2-7 | TRBV27 | NA | TRBD2 | TGTGCCAGCAGTTTGCGGGGGACCGGGGGCGAGCAGTACTTC | CASSLRGTGGEQYF
TRBJ1-1 | TRBV5-1 | NA | NA | TGCGCCAGCAGCTTTGGGCTCTCGAACACTGAGCCTTTCTTT | CASSFGLSNTEPFF
TRBJ2-3 | TRBV20-1 | many | TRBD2 | TGCAGTGCTAGTGGGGCGGGAGCAGATACGCAGTATTTT | CSASGAGADTQYF
TRBJ2-4 | TRBV7-6 | few | NA | TGTGCCAGCAGCTTACGGGCGGGGCTAGCCAAAAACATTCAGTACTTC | CASSLRAGLAKNIQYF
TRBJ2-3 | TRBV11-1 | few | TRBD2 | TGTGCCAGCAGCTTACTAGCGGGAGAGGGTACAGATGCGCAGTATTTT | CASSLLAGEGTDAQYF
TRBJ2-5 | TRBV5-4 | many | TRBD2 | TGTGCCAGCAGAGACCCCTCAGCGGGGGGTCAAGAGACCCAGTACTTC | CASRDPSAGGQETQYF
TRBJ2-7 | TRBV20-1 | many | TRBD2 | TGCAGTGCTAGAGTAAGAGCGGGAGGCTACGAGCAGTACTTC | CSARVRAGGYEQYF
TRBJ2-7 | TRBV3-1 | many | NA | TGTGCCAGCAGCCAAGATCTAGGCAGGGCGGCCTACGAGCAGTACTTC | CASSQDLGRAAYEQYF